This TCR beta chain derives from a study of cytomegalovirus exposure and HLA in healthy donors (TCRdb year 2017). With regard to the full study: An earlier analysis of more than 550 of the donors reported 250 to 350 Gb of sequence data and 100 million to 120 million unique TCR beta sequences obtained from approximately 180 million T cells. In the later analysis, no new phenotypic data were used to find candidate immune exposures; instead, reliance was placed on TCR beta sequences and their occurrence across donors. Genome-wide SNP genotypes for about 55% of the roughly 670 donors were used in a later genetic analysis, which treated that subset as a discovery cohort. The study profiled the T cell repertoires of hundreds of subjects by immunosequencing and related them to cytomegalovirus serostatus. Across some 400 genotyped donors of the cohort, an average of roughly 200,000 unique TCR beta nucleotide sequences per donor were sequenced, and approximately 17% of those sequences were non-productive. Every discovery cohort repertoire had been produced on one sequencing platform. Donor age, sex, ethnicity and CMV serostatus were collected together with the repertoire data. Roughly 290 gigabases of sequencing data and roughly 80 million unique TCR sequences made up an early release that covered about 640 HLA-typed donors. To study patterns of TCR occurrence, a later analysis re-analyzed previously published TCR beta repertoires from under 750 donors and added high-resolution HLA genotyping. Among the roughly 430 genotyped donors, 81% belonged to the genetic ancestry cluster associated with self-reported Caucasian donors. Five DR-DQ haplotypes were treated as single units for association and clustering because of strong linkage in the cohort. An earlier analysis of some 500 of the donors used high-throughput TCR beta sequencing to judge whether each TCR beta V gene segment behaved as functional or pseudogenic. A separate validation cohort of roughly 110 different subjects was used in addition to the approximately 610-subject first cohort. To predict cytomegalovirus infection status, the study brought together high-throughput TCR immunosequencing, statistical association of individual TCRs with disease status, and machine learning. The study was designed to test whether signatures of past pathogen exposure could be identified by cataloging public T cell receptors. The number of typed donors differed by locus: roughly 620-630 for A, B, C, DRB1 and DQB1; approximately 540 for DQA1; some 590 for DPA1; and roughly 490 for DPB1. Class I and class II HLA loci were covered by the typing at four-digit resolution.

There are 15 amino acids in the CDR3, from cysteine to phenylalanine inclusive. Only CDR3 DNA is held: 45 bases, read in frame from base 1. The germline V gene encodes CDR1 MRHNA and CDR2 SNTAGT. V lost 3 bases and J lost 4 bases; the stretch between them is 13 bases long. The cohort comprised 550 to 700 healthy bone marrow donors. At the time of sampling, all cohort members were nominally healthy, though unrecorded immune exposures were likely present. The donor was CMV seronegative and belonged to the group of several hundred seronegative cohort members. Each donor provided a peripheral blood sample, and peripheral blood mononuclear cells were used for TCR beta sequencing. The Qiagen DNeasy Blood Extraction Kit was used to extract genomic DNA from the blood cell samples. Libraries were constructed by the immunoSEQ multiplex PCR assay. The multiplex PCR relied on a mix of 60 forward primers for TCR Vbeta segments and 13 reverse primers for TCR Jbeta segments. A multiplex PCR assay on genomic DNA amplified the CDR3 region of rearranged TCR beta genes. On the Illumina HiSeq System, the amplified TCR beta libraries were sequenced as 87-base-pair reads. Per the original workflow: A later analysis counted approximately 84 million unique TCR beta chains across the 690 or so repertoires, and around 12 million of these chains were shared by at least two donors. Raw reads were error-corrected and collapsed into unique sequences with a nearest-neighbor algorithm that merged closely related sequences to remove PCR and sequencing errors. Alignment of CDR3 sequences to IMGT reference sequences was used to assign V, D and J gene segments. For a sequence to be retained, a match of at least six nucleotides was required to both a V gene segment and a J gene segment. A rearrangement counted as productive if the CDR3 had no stop codons and remained in frame with V and J, and every other rearrangement counted as non-productive. Following IMGT convention, CDR3 was defined as the stretch from the second conserved V-encoded cysteine up to the conserved J-encoded phenylalanine. The earlier analysis of roughly 590 of the donors excluded sequences that lacked an unambiguous match to a single V gene segment. In an earlier analysis of approximately 500 of the donors, a V segment was called functional when productive rearrangements were above 56.7%, and segregating when the standard deviation between donors exceeded 5%. A statistical classification framework was built to diagnose cytomegalovirus status from the catalog of TCR beta chain sequences. V and J gene assignment, in a later analysis, came from comparing TCR nucleotide sequences with IMGT/GENE-DB human TR gene sequences. In a later analysis, CDR3 sequences and most-parsimonious VDJ recombination scenarios were assigned using the TCRdist pipeline. In a later analysis, each TCR beta chain was defined by its CDR3 amino acid sequence together with its V-gene family, and reads without a unique V-gene family were excluded. To address suspected cross-contamination and a sequencing artifact, a later analysis removed roughly 640 highly shared, low-generation-probability nucleotide sequences. A later analysis calculated a clonal expansion index for each public chain from normalized within-repertoire ranks of inferred template counts. A later analysis computed generation probabilities with a VDJ recombination model fitted to out-of-frame rearrangements, and checked the results against IGoR. In a later analysis, TCR-TCR, TCR-HLA and TCR-CMV co-occurrence was scored with hypergeometric tests, and a repertoire-size bias correction was applied to TCR pairs. To estimate false discovery rates, a later analysis permuted the HLA or CMV assignments 20 times. In a later analysis, co-occurring TCRs were grouped with DBSCAN, and TCRdist sequence similarity was added when clustering was performed within HLA-allele-positive subsets. Repertoires with fewer than 30,000 or more than 120,000 public chains were left out of co-occurrence clustering, as were about 5 repertoires with anomalous nucleotide sharing. Here the immuneACCESS table is served through TCRdb, limited to in-frame sequences with V and J called. Missing clones are a known gap in these copies; in checked studies unresolved V genes cover under half, and the rest lacks a known reason. The V and J calls and clone size come from that table; D and trimming were worked out from the DNA. Within this sample are 250,000 to 350,000 clones, with roughly two thirds of them counted one time only. The ten largest clones take up approximately 2.5% of the sample.

Summary of the overall study and its limitations: Cytomegalovirus status was reported to be diagnosed by the classifier with high specificity and sensitivity in both the original and validation cohorts. In an earlier analysis of some 500 of the donors, most TCR beta V segments were observed in productive rearrangements about 90% or about 30% of the time, broadly matching IMGT annotations. In a later analysis, TCR association rates were found to vary across HLA loci, with the most associated TCRs seen for DRB1 alleles and the fewest for HLA-C alleles. A later genetic analysis associated a missense DCLRE1C variant with V-gene and J-gene trimming of TCR beta chains, and an independent cohort replicated the association. Across donors, most TCR sequences were observed very rarely, whereas some public TCRs were present in many individuals. Some IMGT-functional V segments, including TRBV6-2 and TRBV6-3, could not be distinguished by the 87-base-pair reads and were therefore excluded. The sequencing pipeline was judged likely to have produced a cluster of highly shared sequence variants as a technical artifact. Only TCR beta chains were sequenced in this cohort, and the absence of alpha or paired-chain data limited detectable features. Strong co-occurrence of HLA alleles, especially DR and DQ, made assigning TCR associations to individual alleles difficult. A further reported finding was that TCR beta sequences accurately predicted the HLA-A and HLA-B alleles for most subjects in the first cohort. CMV serostatus was the only immune exposure information available for the cohort. Because counts were too low, about 17 rarely observed V segments, including chromosome 9 orphons, were excluded from the earlier analysis of 587 of the donors. Linkage disequilibrium might explain the correlated functional status among segregating V segments, but an unknown experimental factor could not be excluded. Compared with the approximately 720-donor mean, donors in an Asian-associated ancestry cluster had fewer N-insertions in productive TCRs, according to a later genetic analysis. Presence/absence analyses assumed roughly uniform sequencing depth across donors, an assumption that may not hold. Most CMV-associated TCR beta chains appeared to be HLA-restricted in a later analysis, and the HLA associations seemed to be driven largely by CMV exposure. Compared with equally common non-associated chains, HLA-associated TCR beta chains in a later analysis were more clonally expanded and had lower generation probabilities. According to the authors, the approach could potentially be generalized to other disease states and immunological phenotypes. Several of the top co-occurrence clusters appeared to be linked to parvovirus B19, influenza, CMV and Epstein-Barr virus, according to a later analysis. In the study, approximately 160 TCR beta chains were listed as associated with cytomegalovirus. HLA typing was unavailable for some donors at each locus, so association tests used only the typed subset. A few of the identified cytomegalovirus-associated TCR beta chains were confirmed in vitro to be specific for cytomegalovirus antigens. Specific HLA alleles were associated with 15,000 to 20,000 TCR beta sequences at a false discovery rate of 0.05 in a later analysis.

Only a few counts were recorded for this clone. Its antigen is currently not known. The input lacks base qualities; no much larger clone sits a single base away. Sequencing was done on a sample of PBMCs. The receptor chain draws on TRBV6-4 and TRBJ2-1; a weak D assignment points to TRBD2 (6 bases agree). The sequence came from a female donor in good health and CMV-seronegative. Here the CDR3 is given as CASSEEFGTYNEQFF. The nucleotide sequence reads as follows: TGTGCCAGCAGTGAAGAATTCGGGACTTACAATGAGCAGTTCTTC.